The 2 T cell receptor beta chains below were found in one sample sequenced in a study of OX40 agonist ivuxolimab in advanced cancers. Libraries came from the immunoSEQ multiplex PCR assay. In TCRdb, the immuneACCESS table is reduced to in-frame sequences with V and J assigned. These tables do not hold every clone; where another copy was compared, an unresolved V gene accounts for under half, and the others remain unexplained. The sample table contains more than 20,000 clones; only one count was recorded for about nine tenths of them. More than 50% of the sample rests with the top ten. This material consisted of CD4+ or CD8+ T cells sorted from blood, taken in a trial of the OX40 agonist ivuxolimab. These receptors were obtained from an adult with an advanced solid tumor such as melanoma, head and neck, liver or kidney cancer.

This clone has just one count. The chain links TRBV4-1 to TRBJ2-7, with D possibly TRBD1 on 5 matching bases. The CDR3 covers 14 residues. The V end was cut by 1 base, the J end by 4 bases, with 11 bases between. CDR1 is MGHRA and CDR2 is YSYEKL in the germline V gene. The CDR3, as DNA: TGCGCCAGCAGCCAAGCAGTGCAGGGATACGAGCAGTACTTC. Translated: CASSQAVQGYEQYF.

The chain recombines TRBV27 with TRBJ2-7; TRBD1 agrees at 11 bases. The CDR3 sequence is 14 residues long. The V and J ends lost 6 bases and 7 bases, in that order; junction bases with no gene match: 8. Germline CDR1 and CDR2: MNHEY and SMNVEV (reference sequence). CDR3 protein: CASRPGQGEKEQYF. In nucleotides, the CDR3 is TGTGCCAGCAGACCGGGACAGGGGGAAAAGGAGCAGTACTTC.